Each of the 28 T cell receptor beta chains below was sequenced from the same sample in a study of shared clonotypes between healthy human individuals. The method was immunoSEQ multiplex PCR; TCRdb's version includes in-frame clones alone and lacks a portion of them. The profile shows more than 850,000 clones, approximately 78% of them singletons. The sequenced material came from memory CD4+ T cells from PBMCs. Subset given: CD45RA-negative fraction. These TCRs come from a man aged 18 to 29 in good health. Some clones in this sample may be carry-over from other donors' samples.

The chain links TRBV5-1 to TRBJ1-5; D ambiguous. The CDR3 is made up of 13 amino acids. V lost 0 bases and J lost 3, with 4 bases in between. From germline, CDR1 is SGHRS and CDR2 YFSETQ. The CDR3 region has the DNA TGCGCCAGCAGCTTGGGACTCAATCAGCCCCAGCATTTT. Protein sequence: CASSLGLNQPQHF.

This chain connects TRBV4-2 to TRBJ2-3, with 7 bases identical to TRBD2. V gave up 2 bases and J gave up 6 bases; unmatched junction bases: 2. CDR1 is LGHNA and CDR2 is YNFKEQ in the germline V gene. The CDR3 has 13 residues. In nucleotides, the CDR3 is TGTGCCAGCAGCCAACGCGGGAGTGATACGCAGTATTTT. This codes for CASSQRGSDTQYF.

Here the CDR3 reads CASSPTQGRAFF. The CDR3 region has the DNA TGTGCCAGCTCGCCTACACAGGGGCGAGCTTTCTTT. The rearrangement joins TRBV18 to TRBJ1-1; 7 nucleotides match TRBD1. Losses at the gene ends were 6 bases for V and 10 bases for J; bases not matched to a gene: 8. Germline CDR1 and CDR2: KGHSH and LQKENI. This CDR3 contains 12 residues.

The V and J genes are TRBV5-5 and TRBJ2-7; D could derive from TRBD1 or TRBD2 (5 bases each). Germline V gene lookup returns CDR1 SGHKS and CDR2 YYEKEE (reference sequence). Trimming stripped 4 bases from V and 8 bases from J, with 22 bases between. This CDR3 is built from 15 residues. This chain's CDR3 is CASSPGDPFPLQQYF. In DNA, the CDR3 is TGTGCCAGCAGCCCCGGGGACCCTTTCCCCCTACAGCAGTACTTC.

This clone was recorded only once. The rearrangement joins TRBV6-6 to TRBJ2-7; 7 positions match TRBD1. CDR1 is MNHNY and CDR2 is SVGAGI in the germline V gene (reference sequence). V dropped 8 bases and J dropped 2; count of bases not matched to a gene: 6. The CDR3 covers 13 residues. CDR3: CASGTAPAYEQYF. Here the CDR3 DNA reads TGTGCCAGCGGGACAGCCCCGGCCTACGAGCAGTACTTC.

The rearrangement uses TRBV2 and TRBJ1-1; possibly TRBD1 for D (6 bases). Germline CDR1 SNHLY, CDR2 FYNNEI. V gave up 7 bases and J gave up 5 bases, with 17 bases separating them. The CDR3 is 14 amino acids. The CDR3 nucleotides read TGTGCCAGCACCCGGGACACGGAGGAGACTGAAGCTTTCTTT. As protein: CASTRDTEETEAFF.

The chain is built from TRBV7-8 and TRBJ1-5; D remains ambiguous. CDR1 and CDR2 from the germline V gene are SGHVS and FQNEAQ. This CDR3 is 12 amino acids long. The germline V and J ends were trimmed by 5 bases and 7 bases, with 9 bases remaining between them. The CDR3 DNA is TGTGCCAGCAGCCACAATCAACAGCCCCAGCATTTT. This sequence encodes CASSHNQQPQHF.

The CDR3 spells CASSQVDEQFF. The CDR3 nucleotides are TGTGCCAGCAGTCAGGTGGATGAGCAGTTCTTC. V gene TRBV11-2 combines with J gene TRBJ2-1; D ambiguous. CDR1 and CDR2 from the germline V gene are SGHAT and FQNNGV. The CDR3 loop spans 11 amino acids. The V gene lost 6 bases and the J gene lost 8 bases, with 8 bases spanning the gap.

V and J are TRBV5-4 and TRBJ2-7, with 10 bases that match TRBD1. CDR1 SGHNT and CDR2 YYREEE come from the germline V gene (reference sequence). V dropped 4 bases and J dropped 4; count of bases not matched to a gene: 8. The CDR3 has 15 residues. CDR3 sequence: CASSPGGQGMYEQYF. In DNA, the CDR3 is TGTGCCAGCAGCCCTGGGGGACAGGGGATGTACGAGCAGTACTTC.

The chain combines TRBV6-6 with TRBJ1-4, with 8 bases fitting TRBD1. CDR3 size: 15 residues. V lost 4 bases, J lost 8 bases, and 9 bases stayed unmatched. Germline V lookup: CDR1 MNHNY, CDR2 SVGAGI (reference sequence). DNA of the CDR3: TGTGCCAGCAGTTTCCGACAGGGGACAAGGGAAAAACTGTTTTTT. This codes for CASSFRQGTREKLFF.

This chain connects TRBV5-1 to TRBJ2-5, with 8 bases aligning to TRBD2. Germline V gene sequence: CDR1 SGHRS, CDR2 YFSETQ. This CDR3 has 13 residues. Germline trimming cut 5 bases from V and 4 bases from J; bases unmatched to any gene: 4. The CDR3: CASSREGSETQYF. Written as DNA, the CDR3 is TGCGCCAGCAGTCGGGAGGGATCAGAGACCCAGTACTTC.

This chain joins TRBV4-1 and TRBJ2-3; D gene unclear. The V gene lost 1 base and the J gene lost 0 bases, with 8 bases spanning the gap. This CDR3 comprises 15 residues. Germline V gene data show CDR1 as MGHRA and CDR2 as YSYEKL. The CDR3 DNA sequence: TGCGCCAGCAGCCAAGTCTTTATGAGCACAGATACGCAGTATTTT. Its translation: CASSQVFMSTDTQYF.

The rearrangement links TRBV6-6 to TRBJ1-5; D is unclear. Germline CDR1 MNHNY, CDR2 SVGAGI (reference sequence). The CDR3 runs 12 residues. The germline V and J ends were trimmed by 7 bases and 2 bases, with 6 bases remaining between them. CDR3 in amino acids: CASNIRNQPQHF. CDR3 nucleotide sequence: TGTGCCAGCAACATCCGCAATCAGCCCCAGCATTTT.

The chain is built from TRBV9 and TRBJ2-5, with TRBD2 matching 11 bases. The CDR3 consists of 18 residues. The germline V gene encodes CDR1 SGDLS and CDR2 YYNGEE. The J segment lost 2 bases and the V segment lost 0 bases, leaving 9 bases of the junction unmatched. The CDR3, as DNA: TGTGCCAGCAGCGTAGGTAGCGGGAGGGAAACCGTACAAGAGACCCAGTACTTC. This codes for CASSVGSGRETVQETQYF.

The chain carries TRBV29-1 and TRBJ2-1; 8 nucleotides match TRBD1. Germline CDR1 is SQVTM and CDR2 is ANQGSEA. The CDR3 covers 13 residues. V trimming: 6 bases; J trimming: 1 base; junction bases outside the gene matches: 2. The CDR3 loop reads CSVWTGSYNEQFF. The CDR3 DNA follows: TGCAGCGTGTGGACAGGGTCCTACAATGAGCAGTTCTTC.

This clone was counted a few times. The rearrangement uses TRBV5-4 and TRBJ1-5, with D perhaps TRBD1 (5 bases). This CDR3 contains 16 residues. Trimming pared 0 bases from V and 2 bases from J, leaving 12 bases between. CDR1 is SGHNT, CDR2 YYREEE, per germline (reference sequence). CDR3 in amino acids: CASSLGKGEGNQPQHF. The CDR3 DNA follows: TGTGCCAGCAGCTTGGGAAAAGGGGAAGGCAATCAGCCCCAGCATTTT.

The genes are TRBV2 and TRBJ1-5; 9 bases match TRBD1. CDR3 length: 15 amino acids. V shed 5 bases, J shed 5 bases, and the junction held 7 bases outside the gene matches. The V gene's germline CDR1 is SNHLY and CDR2 FYNNEI. CDR3 region: CASSPGQGRHQPQHF. The CDR3 region has the DNA TGTGCCAGCAGTCCGGGACAGGGAAGACATCAGCCCCAGCATTTT.

V is TRBV6-1 and J is TRBJ2-7; the match to TRBD2 covers 7 bases. Germline V lookup: CDR1 MNHNS, CDR2 SASEGT. CDR3 length equals 13 residues. V shed 8 bases and J 3 bases; nucleotides not matched to a gene: 7. The CDR3 nucleotides read TGTGCCAGCGGACATAGCGGGCACTACGAGCAGTACTTC. It translates to CASGHSGHYEQYF.

This clone occurred once. The rearrangement uses TRBV19 and TRBJ1-5, with TRBD1 as a possible D gene (5 bases). The V gene's germline CDR1 is LNHDA and CDR2 SQIVND (reference sequence). The V and J ends lost 5 bases and 7 bases respectively, with 9 bases between them. The CDR3 runs to 12 residues. The CDR3 spells CASSGAWQPQHF. CDR3 nucleotides: TGTGCCAGTAGTGGGGCTTGGCAGCCCCAGCATTTT.

The chain combines TRBV9 with TRBJ2-2; D unresolved. The CDR3 sequence is 12 residues long. V lost 4 bases to trimming and J lost 4 bases, with 5 bases between them. The germline CDR1 and CDR2 sequences are SGDLS and YYNGEE. The CDR3 DNA is TGTGCCAGCAGCTATACCACCGGGGAGCTGTTTTTT. This encodes CASSYTTGELFF.

The chain links TRBV19 to TRBJ2-5, with 12 nucleotides matching TRBD2. V gave up 4 bases and J gave up 5 bases; unmatched junction bases: 14. This CDR3 is 18 amino acids long. Germline V lookup: CDR1 LNHDA, CDR2 SQIVND (reference sequence). The DNA of the CDR3 is TGTGCCAGTAGTAAGGGATCTAGCGGGAGGGCCTTCTCCGAGACCCAGTACTTC. Translating it yields CASSKGSSGRAFSETQYF.

In this sample, this clone turned up a few times. This chain connects TRBV7-2 to TRBJ1-2; 7 bases match TRBD1. The germline V gene encodes CDR1 SGHTA and CDR2 FQGNSA. This CDR3 is built from 12 residues. Losses at the gene ends were 4 bases for V and 8 bases for J; bases not matched to a gene: 4. The CDR3 region is CASSYNRGGYTF. DNA of the CDR3: TGTGCCAGCAGCTACAACAGGGGCGGCTACACCTTC.

The chain employs TRBV7-8 and TRBJ1-1; the D is unclear. Germline assignment: CDR1 SGHVS and CDR2 FQNEAQ. The CDR3 length is 13 residues. V dropped 5 bases and J dropped 8 bases, with 15 bases sitting between them. CDR3 region: CASSLRPGVEAFF. CDR3 nucleotide sequence: TGTGCCAGCAGCCTTCGACCGGGCGTGGAAGCTTTCTTT. Full variable domain (outside the CDR3, taken from reference TRBV7-8 and TRBJ1-1): GAGVSQSPRYKVAKRGQDVALRCDPISGHVSLFWYQQALGQGPEFLTYFQNEAQLDKSGLPSDRFFAERPEGSVSTLKIQRTQQEDSAVYLCASSLRPGVEAFFGQGTRLTVV.

V is TRBV5-1 and J is TRBJ2-1; possibly TRBD2 for D (6 bases). Germline V gene lookup returns CDR1 SGHRS and CDR2 YFSETQ. With 2 bases removed from V and 0 bases from J, the gap between germline ends came to 9 bases. The length of the CDR3 is 15 residues. In DNA, the CDR3 is TGCGCCAGCAGCTTCAATAGCGGCTCCTACAATGAGCAGTTCTTC. Amino acids: CASSFNSGSYNEQFF.

With respect to this clone: Other DNA sequences in the same sample also yield this CDR3. This chain connects TRBV7-9 to TRBJ1-1, with D possibly matching TRBD1 (5 bases). CDR1 and CDR2 from the germline V gene are SEHNR and FQNEAQ (reference sequence). CDR3 length: 13 residues. V was shortened by 5 bases and J by 3 bases, with 10 bases between the two germline ends. The CDR3 DNA is TGTGCCAGCAGCCTGAGGGGAGACACTGAAGCTTTCTTT. Encoded protein: CASSLRGDTEAFF.

The chain couples TRBV4-2 to TRBJ2-5; 10 bases fit TRBD1. The J call may be wrong; the DNA end is better matched by TRBJ2-7. The germline V gene has CDR1 LGHNA and CDR2 YNFKEQ. The CDR3 runs to 14 residues. This chain's CDR3 is CASSPRDRGREQYF. The CDR3 coding sequence is TGTGCCAGCAGCCCCCGGGACAGGGGCCGCGAGCAGTACTTC.

V usage is TRBV2 and J usage is TRBJ2-7; 9 nucleotides agree with TRBD2. Germline-derived CDR1 and CDR2 are SNHLY and FYNNEI. This CDR3 region has 16 residues. J lost 3 bases, V lost 1 base, and 7 bases had no gene match. CDR3 residues: CASSEELAGGIYEQYF. The CDR3, as DNA: TGTGCCAGCAGTGAAGAGCTGGCGGGAGGGATCTACGAGCAGTACTTC.

The chain is built from TRBV19 and TRBJ2-7; D remains ambiguous. The CDR3 is made up of 16 amino acids. Trimming left V 5 bases short and J 5 bases short, with 22 bases between. Per germline, CDR1 LNHDA and CDR2 SQIVND (reference sequence). The CDR3 spells CASSPLKRPYPDEQYF. The CDR3 DNA sequence: TGTGCCAGTAGTCCACTTAAAAGACCTTACCCCGACGAGCAGTACTTC.